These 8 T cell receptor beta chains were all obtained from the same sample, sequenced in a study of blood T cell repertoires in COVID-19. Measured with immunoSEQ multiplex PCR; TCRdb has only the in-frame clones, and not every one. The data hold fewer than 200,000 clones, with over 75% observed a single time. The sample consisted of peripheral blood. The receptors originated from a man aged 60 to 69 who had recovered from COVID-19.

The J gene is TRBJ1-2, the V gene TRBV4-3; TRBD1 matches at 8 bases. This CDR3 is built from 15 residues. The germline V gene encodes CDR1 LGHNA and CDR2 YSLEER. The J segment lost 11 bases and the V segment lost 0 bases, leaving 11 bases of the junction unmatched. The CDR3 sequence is CASSQDPGQGSRYTF. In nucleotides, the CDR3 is TGCGCCAGCAGCCAAGATCCTGGACAGGGTAGCAGGTACACCTTC.

The CDR3 DNA is TGTGCCAGCTCAGGACAGTTAGACAATCAGCCCCAGCATTTT. It encodes CASSGQLDNQPQHF. The genes are TRBV18 and TRBJ1-5, with D perhaps matching TRBD1 (6 bases). Germline V CDR1 and CDR2: KGHSH, LQKENI. The length of the CDR3 is 14 residues. Trimming cost V 5 bases and J 3 bases, with 11 bases left between them. Full variable domain (rest looked up from reference TRBV18 and TRBJ1-5): NAGVMQNPRHLVRRRGQEARLRCSPMKGHSHVYWYRQLPEEGLKFMVYLQKENIIDESGMPKERFSAEFPKEGPSILRIQQVVRGDSAAYFCASSGQLDNQPQHFGDGTRLSIL.

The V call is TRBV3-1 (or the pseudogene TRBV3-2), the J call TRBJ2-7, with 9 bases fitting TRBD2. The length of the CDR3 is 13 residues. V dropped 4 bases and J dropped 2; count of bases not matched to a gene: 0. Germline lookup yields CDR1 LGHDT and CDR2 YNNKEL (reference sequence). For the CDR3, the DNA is TGTGCCAGCAGCCTAGCGGGGGCCTACGAGCAGTACTTC. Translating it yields CASSLAGAYEQYF.

This CDR3 reads CASRGAGSTEAFF. The DNA for the CDR3 is TGTGCCAGCAGGGGGGCAGGGAGCACTGAAGCTTTCTTT. The gene calls are TRBV7-6 and TRBJ1-1; tentatively, D is TRBD1 (6 bases). This CDR3 comprises 13 residues. Germline CDR1 and CDR2: SGHVS and FNYEAQ. V was clipped by 6 bases and J by 4 bases, with 12 bases between them.

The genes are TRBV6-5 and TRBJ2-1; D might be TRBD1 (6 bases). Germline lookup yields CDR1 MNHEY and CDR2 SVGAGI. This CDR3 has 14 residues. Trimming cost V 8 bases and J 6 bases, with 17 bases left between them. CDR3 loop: CASRGGYTGNEQFF. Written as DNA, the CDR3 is TGTGCCAGCCGAGGGGGTTACACGGGCAATGAGCAGTTCTTC.

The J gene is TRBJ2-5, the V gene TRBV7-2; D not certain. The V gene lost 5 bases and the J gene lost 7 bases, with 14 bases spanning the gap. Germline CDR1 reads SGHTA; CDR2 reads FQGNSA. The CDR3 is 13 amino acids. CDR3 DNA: TGTGCCAGCAGCCAACAAGGAGTTGGGACCCAGTACTTC. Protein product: CASSQQGVGTQYF.

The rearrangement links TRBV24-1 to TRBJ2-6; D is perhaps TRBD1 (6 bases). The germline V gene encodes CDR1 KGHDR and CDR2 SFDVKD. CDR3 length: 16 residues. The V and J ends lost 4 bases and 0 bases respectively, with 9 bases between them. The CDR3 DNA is TGTGCCACCAGTGACGGACAGACCTCTGGGGCCAACGTCCTGACTTTC. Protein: CATSDGQTSGANVLTF.

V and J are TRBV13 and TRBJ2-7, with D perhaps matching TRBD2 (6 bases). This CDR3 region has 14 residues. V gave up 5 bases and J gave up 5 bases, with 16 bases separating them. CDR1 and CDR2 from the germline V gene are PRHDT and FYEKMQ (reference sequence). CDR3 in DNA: TGTGCCAGCAGCGGGGCGTGGGGGAGGAACGAGCAGTACTTC. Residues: CASSGAWGRNEQYF.